This is a list of T cell receptor beta chains from one sample in a study of blood T cell repertoires in COVID-19. The protocol was immunoSEQ multiplex PCR, while the TCRdb copy is restricted to in-frame clones and leaves out a portion. The top ten hold 4.5% to 6.5% of the sample, which has under 200,000 clones, about 83% seen once. Specimen: PBMCs or T cells enriched from blood (not recorded which). These receptors were taken from a middle-aged man with acute COVID-19. CDR3s include the opening cysteine and the closing phenylalanine or tryptophan. The D gene is left open where the match is weak. The size field is filled for only some rows; it gives once, few, many or a size class.

NA	TRBJ2-7	TRBV6-5	NA	CASTAYTLGGEQYF	TGTGCCAGCACTGCATACACGCTAGGGGGTGAGCAGTACTTC
NA	TRBJ1-1	TRBV19	NA	CASRGYKGMTEAFF	TGTGCCAGTAGGGGTTATAAGGGGATGACTGAAGCTTTCTTT
once	TRBJ2-2	TRBV4-2	TRBD1	CASSPGQGTGELFF	TGTGCCAGCAGCCCGGGACAGGGCACCGGGGAGCTGTTTTTT
NA	TRBJ1-1	TRBV2	NA	CASPAAGESEAFF	TGTGCCAGCCCGGCGGCAGGGGAAAGTGAAGCTTTCTTT
NA	TRBJ2-7	TRBV30	TRBD2	CAWSRAAGEREQYF	TGTGCCTGGAGTCGGGCAGCGGGAGAACGCGAGCAGTACTTC
NA	TRBJ2-7	TRBV18	NA	CASSQMTGVNYEQYF	TGTGCCAGCTCACAAATGACCGGGGTCAATTACGAGCAGTACTTC
NA	TRBJ2-3	TRBV7-9	NA	CASSLDAGTDTQYF	TGTGCCAGCAGCTTAGACGCAGGCACAGATACGCAGTATTTT
few	TRBJ2-2	TRBV5-1	NA	CASSLQGPTGELFF	TGCGCCAGCAGCTTACAGGGTCCCACCGGGGAGCTGTTTTTT
NA	TRBJ2-7	TRBV28	NA	CASSRVGGFPSYEQYF	TGTGCCAGCAGTCGCGTTGGGGGGTTTCCATCCTACGAGCAGTACTTC
few	TRBJ1-2	TRBV5-1	NA	CASSLNPERGYTF	TGCGCCAGCAGCTTGAACCCGGAGCGGGGCTACACCTTC
NA	TRBJ1-4	TRBV19	NA	CASQVNEKLFF	TGTGCCAGCCAGGTGAATGAAAAACTGTTTTTT
NA	TRBJ2-3	TRBV13	NA	CASSLGGVNGYTDTQYF	TGTGCCAGCAGCTTAGGAGGAGTGAACGGATACACAGATACGCAGTATTTT
NA	TRBJ2-1	TRBV2	TRBD2	CASRLRGTSYNEQFF	TGTGCCAGCAGGTTACGGGGGACTAGTTACAATGAGCAGTTCTTC
NA	TRBJ2-7	TRBV28	NA	CATESGDYEQYF	TGTGCCACAGAATCGGGGGACTACGAGCAGTACTTC
NA	TRBJ2-1	TRBV2	TRBD2	CASRSDSGYNEQFF	TGTGCCAGCAGATCCGATAGCGGGTACAATGAGCAGTTCTTC
NA	TRBJ1-1	TRBV11-3	TRBD1	CASSGDRGTEAFF	TGTGCCAGCAGCGGGGACAGGGGGACTGAAGCTTTCTTT
once	TRBJ2-3	TRBV7-3	NA	CASSLGGTYSTDTQYF	TGTGCCAGCAGCTTAGGCGGGACGTATAGCACAGATACGCAGTATTTT
NA	TRBJ2-3	TRBV5-4	NA	CASSSVPESGDTQYF	TGTGCCAGCAGCTCCGTTCCGGAATCGGGAGATACGCAGTATTTT
NA	TRBJ1-3	TRBV7-2	NA	CASSLFQGGYGNTIYF	TGTGCCAGCAGCTTATTCCAGGGAGGTTATGGAAACACCATATATTTT
NA	TRBJ1-1	TRBV19	NA	CASSPGSRTEAFF	TGTGCCAGTAGTCCGGGTTCGCGGACTGAAGCTTTCTTT
NA	TRBJ2-2	TRBV12-3/TRBV12-4	NA	CASSPPGYGELFF	TGTGCCAGCAGTCCGCCGGGGTACGGGGAGCTGTTTTTT
NA	TRBJ1-2	TRBV24-1	NA	CATSSRGAHGYTF	TGTGCCACCAGTTCGCGGGGGGCGCATGGCTACACCTTC